Listed below are T cell receptor beta chains from one sample, sequenced in a study of synovial regulatory T cells in juvenile arthritis. Some clones are missing from TCRdb's copy, which holds only in-frame ones; the method was immunoSEQ multiplex PCR. The specimen's table records approximately 10,000 clones. Input material: Treg cells from blood. Source of these receptors: a donor younger than 35 with juvenile idiopathic arthritis. The CDR3 runs from the conserved cysteine through the conserved F or W. The order of the fields is J gene, V gene, clone size, CDR3 protein. A row's size may be missing; if present it is once, few, many or a size class.

>TRBJ1-2|TRBV6-5|NA
CASNSRERGQYGYTF
>TRBJ1-2|TRBV28|NA
CASSLEGVGYGYTF
>TRBJ1-1|TRBV29-1|NA
CSVDWTGIAFF
>TRBJ2-7|TRBV5-1|NA
CASSDARTGGYEQYF
>TRBJ2-7|TRBV28|NA
CASTPVTGTSGAYEQYF
>TRBJ2-7|TRBV5-1|NA
CASSLAGGQASYEQYF
>TRBJ2-7|TRBV4-1|NA
CASSPRTGDRYEQYF
>TRBJ2-2|TRBV19|NA
CASSIEGGWNTGELFF
>TRBJ2-7|TRBV29-1|NA
CSVEGLTGGYEQYF
>TRBJ2-7|TRBV6-1|NA
CASSERQGAEQYF
>TRBJ1-5|TRBV21-1|NA
CASSKRETGVNQPQHF
>TRBJ1-5|TRBV10-2|NA
CASRGLNQPQHF
>TRBJ2-7|TRBV4-3|NA
CASSQGRDWSYEQYF
>TRBJ2-5|TRBV6-1|NA
CASNSRYQETQYF
>TRBJ2-2|TRBV5-1|NA
CASGLSTTWLAGDTGELFF
>TRBJ2-1|TRBV7-3|NA
CASSGGPEQFF
>TRBJ2-7|TRBV6-6|NA
CASSLEQGAVREQYF
>TRBJ2-1|TRBV5-1|NA
CASSWDNYNEQFF
>TRBJ2-7|TRBV30|NA
CATKESYEQYF
>TRBJ1-5|TRBV10-3|NA
CAISRGQGPDQPQHF
>TRBJ2-7|TRBV6-5|NA
CASSYRWQVVVYEQYF
>TRBJ2-1|TRBV28|NA
CASSLLAGDIGYNEQFF
>TRBJ1-2|TRBV14|NA
CASSQVHLRDIGYTF
>TRBJ1-2|TRBV10-1|NA
CASSEGPSYGYTF
>TRBJ1-1|TRBV20-1|NA
CSARGAPGAFF
>TRBJ2-3|TRBV5-6|NA
CASSAPGQGTDTQYF
>TRBJ1-2|TRBV6-6|NA
CASSYGALATNYGYTF
>TRBJ2-1|TRBV5-1|NA
CASSLGQGAGKNEQFF
>TRBJ2-7|TRBV6-5|NA
CASRQGFNEQYF
>TRBJ1-1|TRBV5-6|NA
CASRPQGLNTEAFF
>TRBJ2-7|TRBV6-5|NA
CASSYFGTAAYEQYF
>TRBJ2-7|TRBV5-4|medium-sized
CASSLDPTQQYF
>TRBJ2-1|TRBV11-1|NA
CASSPGLLNEQFF
>TRBJ1-2|TRBV5-6|NA
CASSLRQGIHYGYTF
>TRBJ2-1|TRBV5-1|NA
CASSLETPGNEQFF
>TRBJ2-2|TRBV21-1|NA
CASSTQDLDTGELFF
>TRBJ1-5|TRBV28|NA
CASSLPIGGATQDQPQHF
>TRBJ2-1|TRBV27|NA
CASTHLGQGKQFF
>TRBJ1-3|TRBV7-6|NA
CASSSRYRGQSGNTIYF
>TRBJ1-5|TRBV6-1|NA
CASGGLGPYSNQPQHF
>TRBJ1-2|TRBV7-9|NA
CASSFGRANYGYTF